This T cell receptor (beta chain) was sequenced during a study of shared clonotypes between healthy human individuals. This clone showed up just once. The deep-level immunoSEQ assay was used. Data came from immunoSEQ multiplex PCR; TCRdb stores just in-frame clones and leaves some out. The sample consists of some 79,000 clones, about 61% of them appearing once. Specimen: memory CD8+ T cells sorted from blood. Subset defined: CD45RO+ cells pooled with CCR7-negative TemRA cells. The TCR comes from a man aged 25-40 years in good health.

CDR3: CAISSGTRGYEQYF. DNA of the CDR3: TGTGCCATCAGTTCCGGGACTAGGGGTTACGAGCAGTACTTC. V and J are TRBV10-3 and TRBJ2-7; 8 nucleotides match TRBD2. The junction had 7 bases not matched to a gene; V was cut back by 5 bases and J by 4 bases. The CDR3 is 14 residues long. CDR1 ENHRY and CDR2 SYGVKD come from the germline V gene.